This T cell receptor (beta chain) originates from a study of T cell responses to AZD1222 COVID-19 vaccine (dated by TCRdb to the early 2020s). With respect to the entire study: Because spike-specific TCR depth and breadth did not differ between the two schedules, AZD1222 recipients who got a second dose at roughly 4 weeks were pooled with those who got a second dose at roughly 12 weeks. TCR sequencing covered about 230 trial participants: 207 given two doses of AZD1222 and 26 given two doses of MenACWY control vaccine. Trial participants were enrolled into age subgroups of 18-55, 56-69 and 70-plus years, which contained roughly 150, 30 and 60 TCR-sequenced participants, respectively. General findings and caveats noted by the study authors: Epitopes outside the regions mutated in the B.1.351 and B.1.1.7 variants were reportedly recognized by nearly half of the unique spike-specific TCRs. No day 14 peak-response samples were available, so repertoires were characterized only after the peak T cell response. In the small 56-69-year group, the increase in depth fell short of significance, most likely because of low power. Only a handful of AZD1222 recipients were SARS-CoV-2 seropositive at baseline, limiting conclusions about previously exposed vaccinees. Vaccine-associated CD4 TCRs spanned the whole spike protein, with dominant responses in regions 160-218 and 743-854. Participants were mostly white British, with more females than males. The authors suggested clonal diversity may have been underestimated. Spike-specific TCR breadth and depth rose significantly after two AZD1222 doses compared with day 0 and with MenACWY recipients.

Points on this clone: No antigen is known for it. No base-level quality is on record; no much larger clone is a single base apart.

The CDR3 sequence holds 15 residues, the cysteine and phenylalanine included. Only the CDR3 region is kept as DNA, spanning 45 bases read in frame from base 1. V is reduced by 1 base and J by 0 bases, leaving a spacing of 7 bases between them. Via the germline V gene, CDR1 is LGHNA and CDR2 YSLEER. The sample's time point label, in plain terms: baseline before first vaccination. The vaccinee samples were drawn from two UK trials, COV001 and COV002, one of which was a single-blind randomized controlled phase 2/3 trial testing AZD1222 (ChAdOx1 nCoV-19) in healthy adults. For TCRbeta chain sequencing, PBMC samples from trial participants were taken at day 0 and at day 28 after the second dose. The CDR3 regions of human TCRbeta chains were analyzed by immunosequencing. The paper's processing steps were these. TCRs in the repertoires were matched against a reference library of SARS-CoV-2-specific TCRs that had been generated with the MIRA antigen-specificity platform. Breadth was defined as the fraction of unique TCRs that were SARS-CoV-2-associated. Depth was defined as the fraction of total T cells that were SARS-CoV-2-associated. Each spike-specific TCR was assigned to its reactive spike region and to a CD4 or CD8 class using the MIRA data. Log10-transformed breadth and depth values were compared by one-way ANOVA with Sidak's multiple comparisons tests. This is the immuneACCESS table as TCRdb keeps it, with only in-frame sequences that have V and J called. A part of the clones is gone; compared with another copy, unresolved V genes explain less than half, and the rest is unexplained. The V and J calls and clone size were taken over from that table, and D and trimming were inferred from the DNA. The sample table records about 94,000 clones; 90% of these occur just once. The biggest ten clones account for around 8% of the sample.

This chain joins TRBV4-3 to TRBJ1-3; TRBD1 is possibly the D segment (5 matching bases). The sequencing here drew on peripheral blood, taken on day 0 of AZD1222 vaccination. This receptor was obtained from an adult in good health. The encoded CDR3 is CASSQGRVSGNTIYF. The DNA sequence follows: TGCGCCAGCAGCCAAGGCAGGGTCTCTGGAAACACCATATATTTT.